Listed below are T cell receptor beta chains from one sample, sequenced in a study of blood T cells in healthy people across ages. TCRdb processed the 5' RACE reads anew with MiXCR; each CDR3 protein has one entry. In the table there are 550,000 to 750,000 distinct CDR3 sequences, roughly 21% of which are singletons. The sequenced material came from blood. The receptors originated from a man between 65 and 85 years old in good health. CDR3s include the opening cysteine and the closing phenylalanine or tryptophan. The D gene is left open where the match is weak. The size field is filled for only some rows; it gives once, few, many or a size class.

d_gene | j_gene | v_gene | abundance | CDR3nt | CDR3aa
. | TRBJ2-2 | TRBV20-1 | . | TGCAGTGCTAGAGATTCCACCGATACCGGGGAGCTGTTTTTT | CSARDSTDTGELFF
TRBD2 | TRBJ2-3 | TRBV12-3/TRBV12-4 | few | TGTGCCAGCAGTTCCCGACTAGCGGGAGCTAGCACAGATACGCAGTATTTT | CASSSRLAGASTDTQYF
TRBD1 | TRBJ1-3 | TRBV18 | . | TGTGCCAGCTCGTCTGCCACAGGGGATGGAAACACCATATATTTT | CASSSATGDGNTIYF
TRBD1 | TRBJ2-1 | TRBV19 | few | TGTGCCAGTAGTATGGTAGGACAGGGCTATGAGCAGTTCTTC | CASSMVGQGYEQFF
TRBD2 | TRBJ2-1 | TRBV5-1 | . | TGCGCCAGCAGCCCCGGACTAGCGGGAATTGAGCAGTTCTTC | CASSPGLAGIEQFF
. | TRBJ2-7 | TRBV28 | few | TGTGCCAGCAGTTTTACGGGGGGCGCATTCTACGAGCAGTACTTC | CASSFTGGAFYEQYF
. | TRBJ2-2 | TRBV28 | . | TGTGCCAGCATGTCCCATGCCGGGGAGCTGTTTTTT | CASMSHAGELFF
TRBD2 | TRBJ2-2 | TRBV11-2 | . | TGTGCCAGCAGCTTGAGTAACGGGGGGTACGGGGAGCTGTTTTTT | CASSLSNGGYGELFF
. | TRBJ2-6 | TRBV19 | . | TGTGCCAGCACCGAAACCTCTGGGGCCAACGTCCTGACTTTC | CASTETSGANVLTF
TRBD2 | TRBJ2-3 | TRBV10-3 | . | TGTGCCATCAAGCTGACTAGCGGATTCACAGATACGCAGTATTTT | CAIKLTSGFTDTQYF
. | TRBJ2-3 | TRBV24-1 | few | TGTGCCACTCAAACAGATACAGATACGCAGTATTTT | CATQTDTDTQYF
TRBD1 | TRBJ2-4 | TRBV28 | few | TGTGCCAGCAGACCGGGACAGGGTGGAAACATTCAGTACTTC | CASRPGQGGNIQYF
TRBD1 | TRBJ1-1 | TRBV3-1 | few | TGTGCCACTTCACAGGGGACGAAGAACACTGAAGCTTTCTTT | CATSQGTKNTEAFF
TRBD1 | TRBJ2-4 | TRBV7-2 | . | TGTGCCAGCACCCAATCCCCCAGGACAGGGGAAAACATTCAGTACTTC | CASTQSPRTGENIQYF
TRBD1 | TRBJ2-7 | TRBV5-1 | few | TGCGCCAGCAGCGTGGACAGGGGCTCCTACGAGCAGTACTTC | CASSVDRGSYEQYF
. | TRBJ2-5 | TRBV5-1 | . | TGCGCCAGCAGCTTGGGGGACGTTAAAGGGGAGACCCAGTACTTC | CASSLGDVKGETQYF
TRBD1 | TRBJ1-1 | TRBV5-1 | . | TGCGCCAGCAGCACCGACAGGGGGCCTGAAGCTTTCTTT | CASSTDRGPEAFF
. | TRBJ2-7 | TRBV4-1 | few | TGCGCCAGCAGCCCAGCGGTAATTCTCTACGAGCAGTACTTC | CASSPAVILYEQYF
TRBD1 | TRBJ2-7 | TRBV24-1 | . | TGTGCCACCAGTGACGGGACAGGGATCGACTACGAGCAGTACTTC | CATSDGTGIDYEQYF
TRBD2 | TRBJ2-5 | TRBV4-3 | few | TGCGCCAGCAGCCAAGAGGGGACTAGCGAAGAGACCCAGTACTTC | CASSQEGTSEETQYF
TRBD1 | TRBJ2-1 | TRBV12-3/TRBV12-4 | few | TGTGCCAGCAGCCCCGGACAGGGAGTGGGGAATGAGCAGTTCTTC | CASSPGQGVGNEQFF
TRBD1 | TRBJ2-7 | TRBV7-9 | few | TGTGCCAGCAGCTTAGCCTTGGACAGGGGAATAGGCGAGCAGTACTTC | CASSLALDRGIGEQYF
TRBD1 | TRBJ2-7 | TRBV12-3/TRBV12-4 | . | TGTGCCAGCAGCCGGACAGGGGGCGCTTCCTACGAGCAGTACTTC | CASSRTGGASYEQYF
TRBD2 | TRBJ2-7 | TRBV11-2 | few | TGTGCCAGCAGCTCGGAAGGGACTAGCCTTTCCTACGAGCAGTACTTC | CASSSEGTSLSYEQYF
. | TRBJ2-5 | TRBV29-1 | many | TGCAGCTCCCGCGGGACACCACAAGAGACCCAGTACTTC | CSSRGTPQETQYF
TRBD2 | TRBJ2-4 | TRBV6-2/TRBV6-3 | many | TGTGCCAGCAGTTACGGGCTAGCGGGCCTGGGAAGTGAGCTAGCCAAAAACATTCAGTACTTC | CASSYGLAGLGSELAKNIQYF
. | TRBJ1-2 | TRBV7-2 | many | TGTGCCAGCAGTTTCCCCGGTCAAAACTATGGCTACACCTTC | CASSFPGQNYGYTF
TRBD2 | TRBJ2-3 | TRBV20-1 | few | TGCAGTGCTAGCGGACTAGCGGGAGGGTCGACAGATACGCAGTATTTT | CSASGLAGGSTDTQYF
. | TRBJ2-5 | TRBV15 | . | TGTGCCACCAGCAAGGGTAGGGGCCAAGAGACCCAGTACTTC | CATSKGRGQETQYF
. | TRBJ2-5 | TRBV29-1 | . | TGCAGCGTGGTAGCGGCCACGGCGGAGACCCAGTACTTC | CSVVAATAETQYF
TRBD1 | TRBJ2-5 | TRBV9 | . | TGTGCCAGCAGCGTAGGGGACAGGGCCCAAGAGACCCAGTACTTC | CASSVGDRAQETQYF
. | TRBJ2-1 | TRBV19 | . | TGTGCCAGTAGTATAGGGGGGCTTTACAATGAGCAGTTCTTC | CASSIGGLYNEQFF
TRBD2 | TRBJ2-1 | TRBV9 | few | TGTGCCAGCAGCGCCACCGCCCCGGGACTAGCGGGAGGTCGTAACAATGAGCAGTTCTTC | CASSATAPGLAGGRNNEQFF
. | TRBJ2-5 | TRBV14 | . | TGTGCCAGCAGCCGCCCCTCAAAGACCCAGTACTTC | CASSRPSKTQYF
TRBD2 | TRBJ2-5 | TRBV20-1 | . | TGCAGCGCTAGAGAGGCTAGCGGGAAAGAGACCCAGTACTTC | CSAREASGKETQYF
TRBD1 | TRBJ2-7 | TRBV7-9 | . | TGTGCCATAGGACAGGAAACCTACGAGCAGTACTTC | CAIGQETYEQYF
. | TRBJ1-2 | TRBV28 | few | TGTGCCAGCAGAGCCCCATCAGGGTATGGCTACACCTTC | CASRAPSGYGYTF
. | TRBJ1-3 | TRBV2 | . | TGTGCCAGCAGCGCCGAAGGGTCTGGAAACACCATATATTTT | CASSAEGSGNTIYF
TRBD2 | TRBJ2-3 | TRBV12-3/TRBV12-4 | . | TGTGCCAGCAGCCCCTGGCGGCCTAGCGGGAGGGATACGCAGTATTTT | CASSPWRPSGRDTQYF
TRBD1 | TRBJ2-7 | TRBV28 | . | TGTGCCAGCAGCACCGCAGGGGGCGAGCAGTACTTC | CASSTAGGEQYF
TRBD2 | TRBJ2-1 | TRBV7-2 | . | TGTGCCAGCAGGATAGCGGGAGCCTACAATGAGCAGTTCTTC | CASRIAGAYNEQFF
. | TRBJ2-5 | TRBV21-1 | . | TGTGCCAGCAGCGCTCGAACTAGCGGACAAGAGACCCAGTACTTC | CASSARTSGQETQYF
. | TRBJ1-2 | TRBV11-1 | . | TGTGCCAGCAGCTTTGGGCCCCGAGATGGCTACACCTTC | CASSFGPRDGYTF
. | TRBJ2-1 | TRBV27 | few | TGTGCCAGCAGTTTGCGCGCCAGCTCCTACAATGAGCAGTTCTTC | CASSLRASSYNEQFF
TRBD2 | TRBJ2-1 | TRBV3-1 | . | TGTGCCAGCAGCCAACTAGCCCTTAGCGGGATCTACGCGGATGAGCAGTTCTTC | CASSQLALSGIYADEQFF
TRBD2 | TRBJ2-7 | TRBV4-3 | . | TGCGCCAGCAGCCCCGTACTAGCGGGAGGCCCACTATACGAGCAGTACTTC | CASSPVLAGGPLYEQYF
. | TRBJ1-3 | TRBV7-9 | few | TGTGCCAGCAGCCCGCAACGACCGCGCTCTGGAAACACCATATATTTT | CASSPQRPRSGNTIYF
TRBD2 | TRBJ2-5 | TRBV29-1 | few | TGCAGCGTTGGGGGGGGTTACGGGACCCAGTACTTC | CSVGGGYGTQYF
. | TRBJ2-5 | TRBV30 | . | TGTGCCTGGAGTGGGGGCACAGAGACCCAGTACTTC | CAWSGGTETQYF
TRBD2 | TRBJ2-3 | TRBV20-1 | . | TGCAGTGCTAGAATAGCGGGAATGGGCACAGATACGCAGTATTTT | CSARIAGMGTDTQYF
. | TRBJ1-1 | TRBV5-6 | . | TGTGCCAGCTCTGGAGCGGGGTCCCGTTATGCTCTCTTT | CASSGAGSRYALF
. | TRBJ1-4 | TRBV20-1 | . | TGCAGTGCTACTGCAACTGGAGGTGAAAAACTGTTTTTT | CSATATGGEKLFF
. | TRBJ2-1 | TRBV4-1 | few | TGCGCCAGCAGCCAAGAGCCTGACGCGAGCTCCTACAATGAGCAGTTCTTC | CASSQEPDASSYNEQFF
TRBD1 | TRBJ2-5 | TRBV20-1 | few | TGCAGTGCTACCCAAAGGGGGCGCCCCCAAGAGACCCAGTACTTC | CSATQRGRPQETQYF
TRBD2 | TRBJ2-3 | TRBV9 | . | TGTGCCAGCAGCGCCCCACTAGCGGGAGAAGAGGATACGCAGTATTTT | CASSAPLAGEEDTQYF
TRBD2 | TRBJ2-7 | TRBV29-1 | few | TGCAGCGCCCGTAGCGGGAGTGGGTGGAACGAGCAGTACTTC | CSARSGSGWNEQYF
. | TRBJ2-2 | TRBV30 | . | TGTGCCCACGGAAACGTCAGGGAGCTGTTTTTT | CAHGNVRELFF
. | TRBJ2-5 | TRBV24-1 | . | TGTGCCACCAGTGCCGACGGACGGCCCGAGGCGACCCAGTACTTC | CATSADGRPEATQYF